Listed below are T cell receptor beta chains from one sample, sequenced in a study of naive and memory T cell subsets. Each CDR3 protein gets one entry after TCRdb re-called the UMI-ligation and nested PCR reads with MiXCR. The table lists around 160,000 distinct CDR3 sequences, roughly 22% of them singletons. The source material was naive CD4+ T cells from blood. Receptor source: a human donor in good health. Both conserved end residues are part of each CDR3. Each record gives: clone size, D gene, V gene, J gene, CDR3 length, CDR3 protein, CDR3 DNA. The D gene is left open where the match is weak. Expanded clones get a size class; other rows say once, few or many, or leave the size out.

size: once; D: TRBD2; V: TRBV14; J: TRBJ2-4; length: 15; CDR3: CTSSRTSFSKNIQYF; DNA: TGTACCAGCAGCCGGACTAGCTTCTCCAAAAACATTCAGTACTTC
size: few; D: .; V: TRBV4-3; J: TRBJ2-2; length: 20; CDR3: CASSQGYWAAAQSNTGELFF; DNA: TGCGCCAGCAGCCAAGGGTATTGGGCAGCGGCCCAATCGAACACCGGGGAGCTGTTTTTT
size: .; D: .; V: TRBV20-1; J: TRBJ1-2; length: 8; CDR3: CSLHGYTF; DNA: TGCAGTCTTCATGGCTACACCTTC
size: .; D: .; V: TRBV4-3; J: TRBJ2-3; length: 14; CDR3: CASSQEVTTDTQYF; DNA: TGCGCCAGCAGCCAAGAAGTCACCACAGATACGCAGTATTTT
size: many; D: .; V: TRBV7-9; J: TRBJ2-7; length: 12; CDR3: CASSLISYEQYF; DNA: TGTGCCAGCAGCTTGATCTCCTACGAGCAGTACTTC
size: many; D: .; V: TRBV6-5; J: TRBJ1-1; length: 17; CDR3: CASSYIGGIGEDTEAFF; DNA: TGTGCCAGCAGTTACATTGGGGGGATCGGGGAAGACACTGAAGCTTTCTTT
size: few; D: TRBD2; V: TRBV9; J: TRBJ2-6; length: 18; CDR3: CASSVGLAGTSGANVLTF; DNA: TGTGCCAGCAGCGTAGGGCTAGCGGGCACCTCTGGGGCCAACGTCCTGACTTTC
size: .; D: TRBD2; V: TRBV6-1; J: TRBJ2-3; length: 20; CDR3: CASRSGTSGRAVFSTDTQYF; DNA: TGTGCCAGCAGAAGCGGGACTAGCGGGAGGGCCGTTTTTAGCACAGATACGCAGTATTTT
size: few; D: .; V: TRBV20-1; J: TRBJ2-5; length: 12; CDR3: CSAREGPVAQYF; DNA: TGCAGTGCTAGAGAGGGGCCGGTGGCCCAGTACTTC
size: .; D: .; V: TRBV9; J: TRBJ2-1; length: 15; CDR3: CASSVPGIRSNEQFF; DNA: TGTGCCAGCAGCGTACCCGGGATTCGGTCCAATGAGCAGTTCTTC
size: .; D: .; V: TRBV2; J: TRBJ2-4; length: 18; CDR3: CASSEFGPGIKAKNIQYF; DNA: TGTGCCAGCAGTGAATTCGGACCAGGAATCAAAGCCAAAAACATTCAGTACTTC
size: .; D: .; V: TRBV6-2/TRBV6-3; J: TRBJ2-2; length: 14; CDR3: CASSWGALTGELFF; DNA: TGTGCCAGCAGTTGGGGGGCGCTCACCGGGGAGCTGTTTTTT
size: .; D: TRBD1; V: TRBV7-3; J: TRBJ2-2; length: 16; CDR3: CASSLVRTGVTGELFF; DNA: TGTGCCAGCAGCTTAGTTCGGACAGGGGTCACCGGGGAGCTGTTTTTT
size: .; D: .; V: TRBV29-1; J: TRBJ2-3; length: 15; CDR3: CSVAQQRTLTDMQYF; DNA: TGCAGCGTTGCCCAACAGCGGACGCTCACAGATATGCAGTATTTT
size: few; D: .; V: TRBV29-1; J: TRBJ1-1; length: 14; CDR3: CSVDRGPMNTEAFF; DNA: TGCAGCGTTGATCGGGGGCCGATGAACACTGAAGCTTTCTTT
size: .; D: TRBD1; V: TRBV13; J: TRBJ2-7; length: 16; CDR3: CASSFRGGQGNYEQYF; DNA: TGTGCCAGCAGCTTCCGCGGGGGACAGGGTAACTACGAGCAGTACTTC
size: .; D: .; V: TRBV5-6; J: TRBJ2-2; length: 15; CDR3: CASSLAGPNTGELFF; DNA: TGTGCCAGCAGCTTGGCAGGCCCGAACACCGGGGAGCTGTTTTTT